The entry below describes one T cell receptor beta chain. The data are from a study of shared clonotypes between healthy human individuals. The CDR3 covers 12 residues. Germline CDR1 SNHLY, CDR2 FYNNEI. V lost 3 bases and J lost 4, with 6 bases in between. Clones were sequenced by immunoSEQ multiplex PCR, and TCRdb holds only the in-frame ones, with some missing. The table includes over a million clones, 95% to 97% detected once. Sequencing was done on a sample of naive CD4+ T cells sorted from blood. As for subset: CD45RA+ positively selected. The chain links TRBV2 to TRBJ2-5; the D is unclear. This clonotype originated in a man aged 25 to 40 in good health. CDR3 region: CASSDDRETQYF. The CDR3, as DNA: TGTGCCAGCAGTGATGACCGAGAGACCCAGTACTTC.